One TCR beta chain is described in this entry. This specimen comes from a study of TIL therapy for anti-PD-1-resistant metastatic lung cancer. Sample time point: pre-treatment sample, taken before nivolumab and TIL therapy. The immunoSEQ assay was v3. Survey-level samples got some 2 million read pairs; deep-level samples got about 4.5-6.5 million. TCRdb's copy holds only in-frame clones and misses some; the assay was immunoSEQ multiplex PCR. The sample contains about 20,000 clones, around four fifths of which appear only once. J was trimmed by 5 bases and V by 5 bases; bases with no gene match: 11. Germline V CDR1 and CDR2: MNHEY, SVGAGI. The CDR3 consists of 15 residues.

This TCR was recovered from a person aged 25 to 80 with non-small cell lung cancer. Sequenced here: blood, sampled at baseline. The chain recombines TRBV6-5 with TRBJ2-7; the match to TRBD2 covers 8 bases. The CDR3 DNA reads TGTGCCAGCAGTCCCCTACGGCGGGGGGAGGACGAGCAGTACTTC. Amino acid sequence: CASSPLRRGEDEQYF.